This TCR beta chain was observed in a study of siplizumab effects on memory and regulatory T cells. The CDR3 has 14 amino acids. The junction had 6 bases not matched to a gene; V was cut back by 3 bases and J by 5 bases. The germline CDR1 and CDR2 sequences are SGHAT and FQNNGV. This table comes from immunoSEQ multiplex PCR, and its TCRdb copy is limited to in-frame clones, with some not included. Seen here are roughly 60,000 clones, 90% to 98% observed once, and the top ten hold about 0.091%. V is TRBV11-2 and J is TRBJ1-1; TRBD1 matches 7 bases. Sequencing was performed on naive CD8+ T cells sorted from blood. The origin of this receptor is a human donor in good health. CDR3 sequence reads: CASSFNQGGTEAFF. The CDR3 nucleotides read TGTGCCAGCAGCTTTAATCAGGGGGGTACTGAAGCTTTCTTT.